This T cell receptor (beta chain) comes out of a study of blood T cell repertoires in COVID-19. CDR3 length: 12 residues. Germline lookup yields CDR1 MNHEY and CDR2 SVGAGI. Trimming removed 11 bases from V and 4 bases from J; junction bases left unmatched: 3. Data came from immunoSEQ multiplex PCR; TCRdb stores just in-frame clones and leaves some out. The data hold roughly 160,000 clones, with 70% to 90% observed a single time. The V gene is TRBV6-5, the J gene TRBJ2-7, with 12 bases aligning to TRBD2. The sequence was obtained from a woman of 80 years or more with COVID-19, enrolled during active disease. The sequencing input was peripheral blood. This chain's CDR3 is CAAGLAGYEQYF. In DNA, the CDR3 is TGTGCCGCCGGACTAGCGGGGTACGAGCAGTACTTC.